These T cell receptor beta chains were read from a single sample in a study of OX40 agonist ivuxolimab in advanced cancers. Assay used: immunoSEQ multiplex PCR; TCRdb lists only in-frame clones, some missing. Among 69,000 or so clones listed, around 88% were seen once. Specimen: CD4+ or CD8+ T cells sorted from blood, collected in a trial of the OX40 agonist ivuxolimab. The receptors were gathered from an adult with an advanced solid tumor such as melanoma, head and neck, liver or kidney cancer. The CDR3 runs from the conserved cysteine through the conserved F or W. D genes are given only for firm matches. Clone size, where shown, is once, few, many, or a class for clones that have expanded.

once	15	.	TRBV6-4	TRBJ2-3	TGTGCCAGCAGCGCGTTAGAGGGCGCGGGTGGTACGCAGTATTTT	CASSALEGAGGTQYF
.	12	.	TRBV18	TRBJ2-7	TGTGCCAGCTCACTCGGAGGGGACGAGCAGTACTTC	CASSLGGDEQYF
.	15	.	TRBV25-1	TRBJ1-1	TGTGCCAGCAGTGCCTCTGGGGGGGCAGACACTGAAGCTTTCTTT	CASSASGGADTEAFF
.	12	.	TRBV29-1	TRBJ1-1	TGCAGCTACAGGAGAATGAACACTGAAGCTTTCTTT	CSYRRMNTEAFF
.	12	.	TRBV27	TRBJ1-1	TGTGCCAGCAGACACCCCGTGGGGGAAGCTTTCTTT	CASRHPVGEAFF
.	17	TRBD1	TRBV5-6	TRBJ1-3	TGTGCCAGCAGCTTGGGGACAGGTGATAAGTCTGGAAACACCATATATTTT	CASSLGTGDKSGNTIYF
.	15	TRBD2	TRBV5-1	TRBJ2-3	TGCGCCAGCAGCCATAGCGGGTATAGCACAGATACGCAGTATTTT	CASSHSGYSTDTQYF
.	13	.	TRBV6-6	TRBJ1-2	TGTGCCAGCAGTTACCTGACAGACTATGGCTACACCTTC	CASSYLTDYGYTF
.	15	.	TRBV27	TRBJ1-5	TGTGCCAGCAGTTCGGTAGGGTATAGCAATCAGCCCCAGCATTTT	CASSSVGYSNQPQHF
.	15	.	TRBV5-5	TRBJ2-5	TGTGCCAGCAGCTTGGCGGGGGCACTGATAGAGACCCAGTACTTC	CASSLAGALIETQYF
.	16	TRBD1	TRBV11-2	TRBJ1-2	TGTGCCAGCAGCTCCGGGACAGGGAGGTCGGGGCTTGGCTACACCTTC	CASSSGTGRSGLGYTF
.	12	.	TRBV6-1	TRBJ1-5	TGTGCCAGCACGGGACTGTTACGGCCCCAGCATTTT	CASTGLLRPQHF
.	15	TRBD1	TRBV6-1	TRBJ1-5	TGTGCCAGCAGCGTCACAGGGGGCCGGGGTCAGCCCCAGCATTTT	CASSVTGGRGQPQHF
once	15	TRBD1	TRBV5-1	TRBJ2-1	TGCGCCAGCAGCTTGGCAGGGGGCGCCTACAATGAGCAGTTCTTC	CASSLAGGAYNEQFF
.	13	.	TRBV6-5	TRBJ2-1	TGTGCCAGCAGTTACTTGGGATACAATGAGCAGTTCTTC	CASSYLGYNEQFF
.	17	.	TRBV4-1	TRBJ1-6	TGCGCCAGCAGCCAAGATCCGGGGAGCTCCTATAATTCACCCCTCCACTTT	CASSQDPGSSYNSPLHF
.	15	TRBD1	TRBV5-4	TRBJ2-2	TGTGCCAGCAGATTGACAGGGCTGAACACCGGGGAGCTGTTTTTT	CASRLTGLNTGELFF
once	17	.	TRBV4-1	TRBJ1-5	TGCGCCAGCAGCCAACTACCCACCGACAGCTTCAATCAGCCCCAGCATTTT	CASSQLPTDSFNQPQHF
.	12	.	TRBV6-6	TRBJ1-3	TGTGCCAGCATAAATTCTGGAAACACCATATATTTT	CASINSGNTIYF
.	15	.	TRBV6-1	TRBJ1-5	TGTGCCAGCACAATCCCGGACGGTAGCAATCAGCCCCAGCATTTT	CASTIPDGSNQPQHF
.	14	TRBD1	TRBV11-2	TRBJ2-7	TGTGCCAGCAGCGCCGGGACAGGGTTCAGGGAGCAGTACTTC	CASSAGTGFREQYF
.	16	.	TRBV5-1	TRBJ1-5	TGCGCCAGCAGCCCCCTGGGAGGCTGGGCTAATCAGCCCCAGCATTTT	CASSPLGGWANQPQHF
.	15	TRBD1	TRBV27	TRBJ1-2	TGTGCCAGCAGCTTTGTCAAGGGGGCCAACTATGGCTACACCTTC	CASSFVKGANYGYTF
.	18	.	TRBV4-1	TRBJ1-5	TGCGCCAGCAGCCAAGAGAGTGGTTACGGCTATAGCAATCAGCCCCAGCATTTT	CASSQESGYGYSNQPQHF
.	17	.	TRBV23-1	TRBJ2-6	TGCGCCAGCAGTTGCCGGGACACCATCTCTGGGGCCAACGTCCTGACTTTC	CASSCRDTISGANVLTF
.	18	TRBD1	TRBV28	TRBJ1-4	TGTGCCAGCAGTTTAAGAAACTACAGGGGGGCCTATAATGAAAAACTGTTTTTT	CASSLRNYRGAYNEKLFF
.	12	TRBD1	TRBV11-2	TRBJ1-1	TGTGCCAGCAGCTTTCAAGGACAGGGGGCTTTCTTT	CASSFQGQGAFF
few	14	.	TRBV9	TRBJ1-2	TGTGCCAGCAGCATTTCAGGCGTCCCGGGGGGCTACACCTTC	CASSISGVPGGYTF
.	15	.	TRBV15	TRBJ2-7	TGTGCCACCAGCAGAGATCCAGGGAGCTCCTACGAGCAGTACTTC	CATSRDPGSSYEQYF
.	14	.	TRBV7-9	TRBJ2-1	TGTGCCAGCAGCTTTCTGGGCCCCTACAATGAGCAGTTCTTC	CASSFLGPYNEQFF
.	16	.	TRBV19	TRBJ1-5	TGTGCCAGTAGTCCCGATGAGGCGAGGGGAGGTCAGCCCCAGCATTTT	CASSPDEARGGQPQHF
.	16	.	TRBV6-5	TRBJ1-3	TGTGCCAGCAGTTACTCGATGATGAGCGGGGGAAACACCATATATTTT	CASSYSMMSGGNTIYF
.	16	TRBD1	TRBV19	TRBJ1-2	TGTGCCAGTAGTAGAGCACCACCGACAGGGTCCGTGAGCTACACCTTC	CASSRAPPTGSVSYTF
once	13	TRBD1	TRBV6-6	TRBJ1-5	TGTGCCAGCAACGAGGGACAGGCCCAGCCCCAGCATTTT	CASNEGQAQPQHF
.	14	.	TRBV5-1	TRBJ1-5	TGCGCCAGCAGCTTGAGGGAAGGGGAACAGCCCCAGCATTTT	CASSLREGEQPQHF
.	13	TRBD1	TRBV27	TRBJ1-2	TGTGCCAGCAGTATATCAGGGGGCTATGGCTACACCTTC	CASSISGGYGYTF
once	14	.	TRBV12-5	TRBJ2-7	TGTGCTAGTGGTAGGCGGCAGGGGATAGACGAGCAGTACTTC	CASGRRQGIDEQYF
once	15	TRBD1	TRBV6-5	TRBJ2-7	TGTGCCAGCAGTTCACTTGGACAGGGGTGGAACGAGCAGTACTTC	CASSSLGQGWNEQYF
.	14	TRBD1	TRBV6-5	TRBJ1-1	TGTGCCAGCAGTTACATAAGACAGGGGGCTGAAGCTTTCTTT	CASSYIRQGAEAFF
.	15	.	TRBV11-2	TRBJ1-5	TGTGCCAGCAGCTTAGGATCAGGGCCCAATCAGCCCCAGCATTTT	CASSLGSGPNQPQHF